This TCR beta chain was recorded in a study of cytomegalovirus exposure and HLA in healthy donors. The study, taken as a whole, reports: Several V segments, TRBV6-2 and TRBV6-3 among them, could not be told apart and were dropped. TCR beta chain V- and J-gene trimming was linked, in a later analysis, to a missense variant in DCLRE1C.

The CDR3 spans 17 residues. CDR1 is WSHSY and CDR2 is SAAADI in the germline V gene. Germline trimming cut 6 bases from V and 0 bases from J; bases unmatched to any gene: 5. Primers included in the PCR were 60 Vbeta and 13 Jbeta primers. Measured with immunoSEQ multiplex PCR; TCRdb has only the in-frame clones, and not every one. The table shows approximately 170,000 clones, with 82% occurring only once. Points on this clone: Its specificity is unknown.

The receptor was isolated from a male donor in good health and CMV-seronegative. The genes are TRBV10-2 and TRBJ2-5, with 15 nucleotides matching TRBD2. The specimen was PBMCs. The CDR3 sequence: CASRRGLAGGHQETQYF. The DNA for the CDR3 is TGCGCCAGCAGGCGGGGACTAGCGGGGGGACACCAAGAGACCCAGTACTTC.